This T cell receptor (beta chain) was sequenced for a study of cytomegalovirus exposure and HLA in healthy donors. Details on this clone: The target antigen is unknown.

Study-level points and caveats: It was in a later analysis that TCR association rates were seen to vary by HLA locus, highest for DRB1 and lowest for HLA-C.

60 Vbeta and 13 Jbeta primers were used in PCR. Here immunoSEQ multiplex PCR was the method, and the copy in TCRdb shows in-frame clones only, minus some. Among about 180,000 clones listed, 77% were seen once. The CDR3 loop spans 16 amino acids. Per germline, CDR1 LGHNA and CDR2 YNFKEQ. Trimming stripped 1 base from V and 2 bases from J, with 12 bases between. The sequenced sample was PBMCs. The chain joins TRBV4-2 to TRBJ1-3, with D possibly being TRBD1 (6 bases). This clonotype originated in a woman in her fifties or sixties in good health and CMV-seropositive. CDR3 sequence (DNA): TGTGCCAGCAGCCAAGGAGGGGGGGCAGCTGGAAACACCATATATTTT. Translating gives CASSQGGGAAGNTIYF.